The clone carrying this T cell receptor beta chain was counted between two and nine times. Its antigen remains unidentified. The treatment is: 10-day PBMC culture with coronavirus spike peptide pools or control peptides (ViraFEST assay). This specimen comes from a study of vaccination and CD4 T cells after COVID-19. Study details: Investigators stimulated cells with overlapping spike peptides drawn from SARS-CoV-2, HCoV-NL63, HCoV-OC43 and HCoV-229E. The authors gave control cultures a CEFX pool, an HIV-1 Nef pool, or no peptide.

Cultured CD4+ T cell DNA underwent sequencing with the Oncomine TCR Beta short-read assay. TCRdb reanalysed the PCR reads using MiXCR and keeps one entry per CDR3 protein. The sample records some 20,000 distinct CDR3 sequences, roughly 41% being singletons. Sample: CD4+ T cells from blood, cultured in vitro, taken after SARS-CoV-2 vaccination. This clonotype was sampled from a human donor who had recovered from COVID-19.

The CDR3 here is CASSRLAGGPETQYF. CDR3 in DNA: TGTGCCAGCAGCCGACTAGCGGGAGGGCCTGAGACCCAGTACTTC. V is TRBV6-1 and J is TRBJ2-5; 14 bases are shared with TRBD2. This CDR3 has 15 amino acids. Germline V gives CDR1 MNHNS, CDR2 SASEGT. Trimming at V came to 6 bases and at J to 5 bases, leaving 5 bases not matched to a gene.